This TCR beta chain stems from a study of regulatory T cells in long-lasting Graves disease. Many counts were recorded for this clonotype. Time point denoted: newly diagnosed GD, antithyroid drugs for less than 3 months. RNA isolated from PBMCs was used to make the TCR library. iRepertoire HTBI primers and Arm-PCR of CDR3 regions built TCR beta libraries. TCRdb used MiXCR to reprocess the multiplex PCR reads, holding one entry per CDR3 protein. The sample yields about 350,000 distinct CDR3 sequences, roughly 15% seen once. Germline V lookup: CDR1 SGHDT, CDR2 YYEEEE. This CDR3 spans 16 amino acids. The J segment lost 2 bases and the V segment lost 1 base, leaving 7 bases of the junction unmatched. These sequences were also reported in another study, on T cells in Graves' hyperthyroidism and ophthalmopathy.

The sequence was collected from a woman aged 18-29 years with Graves disease. This chain joins TRBV5-6 and TRBJ2-3; 7 bases match TRBD2. The sequences come from peripheral blood mononuclear cells (PBMCs), collected at new diagnosis, from a patient treated with antithyroid drugs. The CDR3 region is CASSLSVGGNTDTQYF. The CDR3 region has the DNA TGTGCCAGCAGCTTGTCTGTGGGAGGGAACACAGATACGCAGTATTTT. The complete variable domain, with remaining parts taken from reference TRBV5-6 and TRBJ2-3, reads DAGVTQSPTHLIKTRGQQVTLRCSPKSGHDTVSWYQQALGQGPQFIFQYYEEEERQRGNFPDRFSGHQFPNYSSELNVNALLLGDSALYLCASSLSVGGNTDTQYFGPGTRLTVL.